Below, one T cell receptor beta chain is given with its context. The data belong to a study of blood T cells in healthy people across ages. A second PCR of about 7 to 11 cycles used a sample-barcoded 5' primer and a J-beta primer mix. Unique molecular identifiers of 12 random nucleotides labeled each cDNA. TCRdb redid the calling of the 5' RACE reads with MiXCR, one entry per CDR3 protein. Among 950,000 to 1,200,000 distinct CDR3 sequences, under 40% were seen once, and the ten largest hold about an eighth. This CDR3 spans 15 amino acids. V gave up 5 bases and J gave up 3 bases, with 16 bases separating them. Germline V lookup: CDR1 SGHAT, CDR2 FQNNGV.

Sequenced input: blood. The rearrangement links TRBV11-2 to TRBJ1-2; D may be TRBD1 (6 bases). This clonotype originated in a man between 18 and 35 years old in good health. The CDR3: CASSDRGTLDYGYTF. The CDR3 DNA follows: TGTGCCAGCAGCGATAGGGGGACGCTAGACTATGGCTACACCTTC.